These 30 T cell receptor beta chains were all obtained from the same sample, sequenced in a study of blood T cell repertoires in COVID-19. TCRdb's table, derived via immunoSEQ multiplex PCR, lists solely in-frame clones and lacks some. The repertoire holds tens of thousands of clones, 91% seen once, with 7% to 9% in the top ten. Source material: peripheral blood. These receptors were taken from a human donor in a cohort sampled during active COVID-19.

The gene calls are TRBV6-5 and TRBJ1-6, with D possibly TRBD1 on 6 matching bases. Trimming stripped 6 bases from V and 6 bases from J, with 15 bases between. Germline V gene sequence: CDR1 MNHEY, CDR2 SVGAGI. The CDR3 spans 15 residues. In DNA, the CDR3 is TGTGCCAGCAGGACGACAGGCATGGGTAATTCACCCCTCCACTTT. Translating it yields CASRTTGMGNSPLHF.

The genes are TRBV6-6 and TRBJ2-1; 7 bases match TRBD1. The V and J ends lost 5 bases and 2 bases, in that order; junction bases with no gene match: 12. The CDR3 totals 17 residues. Per the germline V gene, CDR1 is MNHNY and CDR2 is SVGAGI (reference sequence). The CDR3: CASSPTFLGQTYNEQFF. The CDR3 nucleotides are TGTGCCAGCAGTCCCACCTTCCTGGGACAGACCTACAATGAGCAGTTCTTC.

The chain couples TRBV9 to TRBJ2-7, with 9 bases identical to TRBD1. The V gene's germline CDR1 is SGDLS and CDR2 YYNGEE. The CDR3 runs to 16 residues. Losses at the gene ends were 3 bases for V and 1 base for J; bases not matched to a gene: 8. The CDR3 DNA follows: TGTGCCAGCAGCGAGGGGACAGGGTTGGGGTCCTACGAGCAGTACTTC. Translating gives CASSEGTGLGSYEQYF.

J is TRBJ1-1 and V is TRBV27; TRBD1 agrees at 10 bases. This CDR3 is 16 amino acids long. Germline V gene lookup returns CDR1 MNHEY and CDR2 SMNVEV (reference sequence). The junction had 8 bases not matched to a gene; V was cut back by 5 bases and J by 2 bases. CDR3 loop: CASSGGQGSPNTEAFF. CDR3 bases: TGTGCCAGCAGTGGGGGACAGGGGTCCCCTAACACTGAAGCTTTCTTT.

J is TRBJ1-1 and V is TRBV9, with unresolved D. The germline V gene has CDR1 SGDLS and CDR2 YYNGEE. The germline V and J ends were trimmed by 2 bases and 4 bases, with 12 bases remaining between them. CDR3 size: 14 residues. CDR3 amino acids: CASSVHGSGTEAFF. The CDR3 coding sequence is TGTGCCAGCAGCGTGCACGGGTCTGGCACTGAAGCTTTCTTT. The variable domain in full, completed from reference TRBV9 and TRBJ1-1, reads DSGVTQTPKHLITATGQRVTLRCSPRSGDLSVYWYQQSLDQGLQFLIQYYNGEERAKGNILERFSAQQFPDLHSELNLSSLELGDSALYFCASSVHGSGTEAFFGQGTRLTVV.

The chain is built from TRBV11-3 and TRBJ2-7; D might be TRBD2 (6 bases). The CDR3 runs to 13 residues. CDR1 is SGHNT, CDR2 YENEEA, per germline. Trimming took 5 bases from V and 5 from J, leaving 13 bases between them. CDR3 coding DNA: TGTGCCAGCAGCCCCGGGACTCAGGACGAGCAGTACTTC. Translated: CASSPGTQDEQYF.

The chain carries TRBV6-5 and TRBJ2-7; tentative D call: TRBD2 (7 bases). Between the trimmed V and J ends, which lost 0 bases and 0 bases, there was a span of 12 bases. Germline-derived CDR1 and CDR2 are MNHEY and SVGAGI. The CDR3 loop spans 16 amino acids. CDR3 loop: CASSYSKGGVSYEQYF. The DNA for the CDR3 is TGTGCCAGCAGTTACTCGAAGGGGGGGGTCTCCTACGAGCAGTACTTC.

The genes are TRBV25-1 and TRBJ2-5; D is possibly TRBD1 (6 bases). Trimming took off 2 bases at V and 5 bases at J, with 15 bases between the two ends. The CDR3 length is 15 residues. Germline V gene sequence: CDR1 MGHDK, CDR2 SYGVNS. The CDR3 sequence is CASSEAATGRETQYF. The CDR3 nucleotides read TGTGCCAGCAGTGAAGCGGCGACAGGTCGGGAGACCCAGTACTTC.

V is TRBV11-2 and J is TRBJ2-7; unclear D gene. The CDR3 sequence is 13 residues long. V lost 3 bases to trimming and J lost 0 bases, with 6 bases between them. Germline V gene sequence: CDR1 SGHAT, CDR2 FQNNGV. The CDR3 protein is CASSFESSYEQYF. CDR3 in DNA: TGTGCCAGCAGCTTTGAGAGCTCCTACGAGCAGTACTTC.

The V call is TRBV27, the J call TRBJ1-1; TRBD1 might be the D (5 bases). The CDR3 is 13 amino acids. CDR1 is MNHEY and CDR2 is SMNVEV in the germline V gene (reference sequence). Trimming removed 5 bases at V and 3 bases at J, with 10 bases between. CDR3 residues: CASSLDSYTEAFF. CDR3 coding DNA: TGTGCCAGCAGTCTTGACAGTTACACTGAAGCTTTCTTT.

The chain employs TRBV5-5 and TRBJ2-7, with 8 bases that match TRBD2. From germline, CDR1 is SGHKS and CDR2 YYEKEE (reference sequence). This CDR3 has 16 amino acids. J was trimmed by 0 bases and V by 1 base; bases with no gene match: 6. The CDR3 coding sequence is TGTGCCAGCAGCTTGATTGGTAGCGGGGCCTCCTACGAGCAGTACTTC. Translated, it gives CASSLIGSGASYEQYF.

The CDR3 reads CASSSPGGPTKNIQYF. DNA for the CDR3: TGTGCCAGCAGCTCCCCGGGGGGGCCTACCAAAAACATTCAGTACTTC. The chain combines TRBV7-2 with TRBJ2-4, with 8 bases lining up with TRBD2. Germline V gives CDR1 SGHTA, CDR2 FQGNSA. V shed 4 bases, J shed 2 bases, and the junction held 7 bases outside the gene matches. The CDR3 consists of 16 residues.

V usage is TRBV2 and J usage is TRBJ2-7; 8 nucleotides agree with TRBD1. The germline CDR1 and CDR2 sequences are SNHLY and FYNNEI. V shed 2 bases, J shed 8 bases, and the junction held 14 bases outside the gene matches. The CDR3 consists of 16 residues. The CDR3 DNA follows: TGTGCCAGCAGTGAATCGGTCGGGACAGGTCGGCTCCAGCAGTACTTC. Protein product: CASSESVGTGRLQQYF.

The chain employs TRBV15 and TRBJ2-1; D is uncertain. Germline V gives CDR1 LNHNV, CDR2 YYDKDF (reference sequence). V gave up 3 bases and J gave up 6 bases, with 6 bases separating them. The CDR3 runs to 12 residues. Here the CDR3 reads CATSSASNEQFF. In DNA, the CDR3 is TGTGCCACCAGCAGTGCTAGCAATGAGCAGTTCTTC.

The chain links TRBV30 to TRBJ1-1, with D possibly TRBD1 on 6 matching bases. V gave up 0 bases and J gave up 1 base, with 9 bases separating them. This CDR3 spans 14 amino acids. Germline CDR1 is GTSNPN and CDR2 is SVGIG (reference sequence). Written as DNA, the CDR3 is TGTGCCTGGAGTGTAACAGGGCCGAACACTGAAGCTTTCTTT. This gives the protein CAWSVTGPNTEAFF.

This sequence joins TRBV28 and TRBJ1-2; 12 bases line up with TRBD1. V gave up 5 bases and J gave up 0 bases; unmatched junction bases: 13. This CDR3 has 19 amino acids. CDR1 is MDHEN, CDR2 SYDVKM, per germline. CDR3 sequence reads: CASSIPGGTGGRSNYGYTF. The CDR3 nucleotides are TGTGCCAGCAGTATTCCCGGTGGGACAGGGGGCCGATCTAACTATGGCTACACCTTC.

With respect to this clone: Other DNA sequences in this specimen translate into the identical CDR3. The V call is TRBV5-6, the J call TRBJ2-7, with 10 bases fitting TRBD1. The CDR3 length is 14 residues. V shed 5 bases, J shed 4 bases, and the junction held 6 bases outside the gene matches. CDR1 and CDR2 from the germline V gene are SGHDT and YYEEEE. This CDR3 reads CASSLGGQGYEQYF. The CDR3 DNA is TGTGCCAGCAGTCTAGGGGGACAGGGGTACGAGCAGTACTTC.

This clone has only a few counts. This chain joins TRBV9 and TRBJ2-7, with D tentatively TRBD1 (6 bases). The CDR3 is made up of 15 amino acids. Germline assignment: CDR1 SGDLS and CDR2 YYNGEE. V was clipped by 0 bases and J by 0 bases, with 10 bases between them. In nucleotides, the CDR3 is TGTGCCAGCAGCGTAGAGGACAGCTACTCCTACGAGCAGTACTTC. Its translation: CASSVEDSYSYEQYF.

The rearrangement links TRBV6-4 to TRBJ2-1; 7 nucleotides agree with TRBD2. The germline CDR1 and CDR2 sequences are MRHNA and SNTAGT. The CDR3 sequence is 15 residues long. Germline trimming cut 9 bases from V and 0 bases from J; bases unmatched to any gene: 8. Here the CDR3 reads CASRVLADSYNEQFF. The CDR3 nucleotides read TGTGCCAGTCGTGTCCTAGCGGACTCCTACAATGAGCAGTTCTTC.

V is TRBV29-1 and J is TRBJ2-7; a possible D gene is TRBD1 (5 bases). V lost 4 bases to trimming and J lost 6 bases, with 16 bases between them. Germline lookup yields CDR1 SQVTM and CDR2 ANQGSEA. There are 13 residues in the CDR3. CDR3 residues: CSVGDSLRGEQYF. In nucleotides, the CDR3 is TGCAGCGTTGGAGACAGTTTAAGGGGCGAGCAGTACTTC.

This chain links TRBV5-1 with TRBJ1-1; D gene uncertain. V shed 4 bases and J shed 7 bases, with 11 bases lying between them. Germline V gene sequence: CDR1 SGHRS, CDR2 YFSETQ. The CDR3 totals 12 residues. The DNA of the CDR3 is TGCGCCAGCAGCCACGGTGGTGTTGAAGCTTTCTTT. Its translation: CASSHGGVEAFF.

This rearrangement joins TRBV9 to TRBJ1-2, with a tentative D call TRBD1 (6 bases). Trimming stripped 0 bases from V and 5 bases from J, with 14 bases between. Germline CDR1 reads SGDLS; CDR2 reads YYNGEE. The CDR3 consists of 15 residues. CDR3 sequence (DNA): TGTGCCAGCAGCGTAGGGTCAGGGGCCCCTTATGGCTACACCTTC. As protein: CASSVGSGAPYGYTF.

The rearrangement joins TRBV4-3 to TRBJ2-7; D may be TRBD2 (6 bases). The germline V and J ends were trimmed by 0 bases and 3 bases, with 21 bases remaining between them. The CDR3 contains 18 residues. Germline V gene sequence: CDR1 LGHNA, CDR2 YSLEER. The DNA for the CDR3 is TGCGCCAGCAGCCAAGAGGTGCGGGGCAGAGATCTTGACTACGAGCAGTACTTC. As protein: CASSQEVRGRDLDYEQYF.

This rearrangement joins TRBV5-1 to TRBJ1-2; D gene uncertain. The V end lost 4 bases, the J end lost 4 bases, and 11 bases lay between the germline ends. Germline V gene lookup returns CDR1 SGHRS and CDR2 YFSETQ. This CDR3 is built from 13 residues. This CDR3 is CASSQRGSYGYTF. Here the CDR3 DNA reads TGCGCCAGCAGCCAACGGGGTTCCTATGGCTACACCTTC.

The rearrangement joins TRBV11-2 to TRBJ2-5; weak D call: TRBD2 (7 bases). The CDR3 is made up of 17 amino acids. Trimming left V 5 bases short and J 5 bases short, with 24 bases between. Germline loops: CDR1 SGHAT, CDR2 FQNNGV. CDR3 nucleotides: TGTGCCAGCAGCCGTTTTAAAGGGGGGGGCCCTCGTGAGACCCAGTACTTC. It codes for CASSRFKGGGPRETQYF.

V usage is TRBV2 and J usage is TRBJ1-4; no firm D call. Trimming pared 0 bases from V and 7 bases from J, leaving 9 bases between. The germline V gene has CDR1 SNHLY and CDR2 FYNNEI. This CDR3 contains 14 residues. This chain's CDR3 is CASSEARFGEKLFF. DNA of the CDR3: TGTGCCAGCAGTGAAGCGCGGTTCGGTGAAAAACTGTTTTTT.

The genes are TRBV30 and TRBJ1-3; maybe TRBD1 (5 bases). V lost 0 bases and J 2 bases, leaving 14 bases between the germline ends. This CDR3 is 16 amino acids long. Looked up from germline, CDR1 is GTSNPN and CDR2 is SVGIG (reference sequence). The CDR3 reads CAWSVPGQGAGNTIYF. CDR3 DNA: TGTGCCTGGAGTGTCCCCGGGCAGGGTGCTGGAAACACCATATATTTT.

This chain joins TRBV12-1 and TRBJ1-4; the table assigns TRBD1, which was not confirmed against the DNA. TRBV12-1 is reported as a pseudogene. This CDR3 is 14 amino acids long. CDR3: CASSCDRTDEKLFF. In nucleotides, the CDR3 is TGTGCCAGCAGCTGTGACAGGACCGATGAAAAACTGTTTTTT.

V usage is TRBV28 and J usage is TRBJ2-7, with 10 positions matching TRBD1. V gave up 2 bases and J gave up 4 bases; unmatched junction bases: 8. The CDR3 has 16 residues. Per the germline V gene, CDR1 is MDHEN and CDR2 is SYDVKM. The chain's CDR3 is CASSLVRDRGMYEQYF. CDR3 DNA sequence: TGTGCCAGCAGTTTAGTACGGGACAGGGGTATGTACGAGCAGTACTTC.

The V and J genes are TRBV11-2 and TRBJ1-1; possible D gene TRBD1, 6 bases. Trimming stripped 4 bases from V and 1 base from J, with 19 bases between. The CDR3 covers 17 residues. Germline CDR1 is SGHAT and CDR2 is FQNNGV. CDR3 protein: CASSYLQGARKNTEAFF. The CDR3 nucleotides read TGTGCCAGCAGCTACTTACAGGGAGCGAGGAAGAACACTGAAGCTTTCTTT.